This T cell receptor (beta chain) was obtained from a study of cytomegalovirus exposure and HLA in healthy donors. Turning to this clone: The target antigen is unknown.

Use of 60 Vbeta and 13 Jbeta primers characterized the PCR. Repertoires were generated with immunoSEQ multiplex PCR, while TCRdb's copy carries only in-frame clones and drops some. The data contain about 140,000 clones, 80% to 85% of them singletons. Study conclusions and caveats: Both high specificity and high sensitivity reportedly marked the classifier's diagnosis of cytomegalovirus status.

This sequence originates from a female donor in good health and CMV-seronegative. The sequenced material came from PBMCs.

CDR3 bases: TGTGCCAGCAGCCCGAGGGTAGCGGGAACAGATACGCAGTATTTT. Translation: CASSPRVAGTDTQYF. V usage is TRBV13 and J usage is TRBJ2-3; TRBD2 matches 8 bases. V shed 5 bases, J shed 3 bases, and the junction held 7 bases outside the gene matches. Germline V gene sequence: CDR1 PRHDT, CDR2 FYEKMQ (reference sequence). The length of the CDR3 is 15 residues.